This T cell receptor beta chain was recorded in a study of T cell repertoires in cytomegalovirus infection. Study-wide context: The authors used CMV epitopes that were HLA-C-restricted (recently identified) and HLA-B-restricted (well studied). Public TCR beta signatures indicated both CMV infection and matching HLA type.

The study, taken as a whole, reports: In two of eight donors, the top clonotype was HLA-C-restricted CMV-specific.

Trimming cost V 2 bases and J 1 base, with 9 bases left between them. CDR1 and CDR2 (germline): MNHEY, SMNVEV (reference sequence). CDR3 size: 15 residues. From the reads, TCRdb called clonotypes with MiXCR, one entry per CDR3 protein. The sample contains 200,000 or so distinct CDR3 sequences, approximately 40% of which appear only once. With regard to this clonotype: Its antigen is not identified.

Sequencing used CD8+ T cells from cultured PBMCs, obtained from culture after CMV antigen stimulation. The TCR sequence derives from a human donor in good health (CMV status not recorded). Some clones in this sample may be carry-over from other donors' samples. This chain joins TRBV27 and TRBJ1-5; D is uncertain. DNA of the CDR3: TGTGCCAGCAGTTTAAACAGATTGAGCAATCAGCCCCAGCATTTT. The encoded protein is CASSLNRLSNQPQHF.